This TCR beta chain comes out of a study of PD-1 blockade in classical Hodgkin lymphoma. Assay: immunoSEQ multiplex PCR; the TCRdb copy retains only in-frame clones and omits some. Of about 33,000 clones detected, under 75% appear once; the ten largest clones hold more than 3%. Trimming shortened V by 5 bases and J by 7 bases, and 15 bases separated the two germline ends. The CDR3 has 15 residues. The germline V gene encodes CDR1 LNHNV and CDR2 YYDKDF (reference sequence). Time point described: cycle 4 day 1 (C4D1), after five to seven weeks of nivolumab. All patients relapsed after autologous stem cell transplantation, and brentuximab vedotin exposure varied. Study observations and caveats: Newly diagnosed patients were reported to start with lower TCR diversity than healthy donors.

The sample holds a few counts of this clone. No antigen is known for it. The chain has TRBV15 and TRBJ1-6, with D possibly being TRBD1 (6 bases). The TCR comes from a human donor with classical Hodgkin lymphoma. The material sequenced was peripheral blood mononuclear cells (PBMCs), taken before the fourth cycle of nivolumab. The chain's CDR3 is CATSSDGDNNSPLHF. The CDR3 region has the DNA TGTGCCACCAGCTCCGATGGGGACAACAATTCACCCCTCCACTTT.